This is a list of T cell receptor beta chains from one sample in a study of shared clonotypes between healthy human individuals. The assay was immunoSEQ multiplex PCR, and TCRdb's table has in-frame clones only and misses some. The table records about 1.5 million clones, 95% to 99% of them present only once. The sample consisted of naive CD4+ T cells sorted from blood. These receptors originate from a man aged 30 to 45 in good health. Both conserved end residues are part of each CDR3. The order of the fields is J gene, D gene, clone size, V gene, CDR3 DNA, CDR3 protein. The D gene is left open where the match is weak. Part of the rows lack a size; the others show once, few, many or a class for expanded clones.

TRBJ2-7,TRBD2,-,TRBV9,TGTGCCAGCAGCGCTACAGCCGGGACTAGCGGGAGCTCCTACGAGCAGTACTTC,CASSATAGTSGSSYEQYF
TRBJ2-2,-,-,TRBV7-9,TGTGCCAGCAGCTTAATTCTGTCCGGGGAGCTGTTTTTT,CASSLILSGELFF
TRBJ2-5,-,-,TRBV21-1,TGTGCCAGCAGCGCCGGGACTAGAGAGACCCAGTACTTC,CASSAGTRETQYF
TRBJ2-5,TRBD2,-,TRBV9,TGTGCCAGCAGCGTAGGACTAGCGGGAGCAGAGACCCAGTACTTC,CASSVGLAGAETQYF
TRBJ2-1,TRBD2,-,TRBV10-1,TGCGCCAGCTCTAGCGGGAGATTGAATGAGCAGTTCTTC,CASSSGRLNEQFF
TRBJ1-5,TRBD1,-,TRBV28,TGTGCCAGCAGTCCACAGGGGTATAGCAATCAGCCCCAGCATTTT,CASSPQGYSNQPQHF
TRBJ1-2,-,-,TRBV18,TGTGCCAGCTCACCACCGTCACCCTATGGCTACACCTTC,CASSPPSPYGYTF
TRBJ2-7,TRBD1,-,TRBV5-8,TGTGCCAGCAGCCCGACAGGGAGTGGGGCCTACGAGCAGTACTTC,CASSPTGSGAYEQYF
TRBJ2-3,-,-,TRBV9,TGTGCCAGCAGCCCCCACACAGATACGCAGTATTTT,CASSPHTDTQYF
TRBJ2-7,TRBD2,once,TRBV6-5,TGTGCCTCACACGGGGCGGGAGCTATCTACGAGCAGTACTTC,CASHGAGAIYEQYF
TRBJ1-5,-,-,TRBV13,TGTGCCAGCAGCTTAAGCCGGACAGCGAATCAGCCCCAGCATTTT,CASSLSRTANQPQHF
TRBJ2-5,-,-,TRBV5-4,TGTGCCAGCAGCTTGGCGGGGGTCCCTGAGACCCAGTACTTC,CASSLAGVPETQYF
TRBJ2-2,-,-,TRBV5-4,TGTGCCAGCAGCTACGCAGACAGGTTCAGGGTCACCGGGGAGCTGTTTTTT,CASSYADRFRVTGELFF
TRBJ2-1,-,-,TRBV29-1,TGCAGCGTTGTGGGGACCTCCTACAATGAGCAGTTCTTC,CSVVGTSYNEQFF
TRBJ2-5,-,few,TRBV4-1,TGCGCCAGCAGCCAGCAAGAGACCCAGTACTTC,CASSQQETQYF
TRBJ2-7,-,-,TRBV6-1,TGTGCCAGCAGTGAAGCGCGGCAGGGGGGGAAGTACGAGCAGTACTTC,CASSEARQGGKYEQYF
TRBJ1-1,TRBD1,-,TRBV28,TGTGCCAGCAGAAGGCAGGACAGGGGGCTAACTGAAGCTTTCTTT,CASRRQDRGLTEAFF
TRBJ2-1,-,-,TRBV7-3,TGTGCCAGCAGCTTAACGATTGCCGGAGTAGCTCTCCCCTACAATGAGCAGTTCTTC,CASSLTIAGVALPYNEQFF
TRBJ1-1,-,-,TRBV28,TGTGCCAGCAGCTCAAGGGCTACTGAAGCTTTCTTT,CASSSRATEAFF
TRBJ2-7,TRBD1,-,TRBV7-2,TGTGCCAGCAGCGGGGACAGGGGAGCCTACGAGCAGTACTTC,CASSGDRGAYEQYF
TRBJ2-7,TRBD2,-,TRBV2,TGTGCCAGCGCAGCGGGAGCCTACGAGCAGTACTTC,CASAAGAYEQYF
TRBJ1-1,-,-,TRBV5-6,TGTGCCAGCAGCTTGGCCGCTGGGGGTGAAGCTTTCTTT,CASSLAAGGEAFF
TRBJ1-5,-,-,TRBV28,TGTGCCAGTAACACCGTGAGCGGTGGCAATCAGCCCCAGCATTTT,CASNTVSGGNQPQHF
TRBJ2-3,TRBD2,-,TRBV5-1,TGCGCCAGCAGCTTTCTGGGGGGGACAGATACGCAGTATTTT,CASSFLGGTDTQYF
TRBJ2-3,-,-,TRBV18,TGTGCCAGCTCACCAAGCCTAGCTCGCGATACGCAGTATTTT,CASSPSLARDTQYF
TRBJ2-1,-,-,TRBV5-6,TGTGCCAGCAGCTGGGGGCCGAACAATGAGCAGTTCTTC,CASSWGPNNEQFF
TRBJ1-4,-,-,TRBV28,TGTGCCAGCAGTTTTTTCGAGGGCGTAAGTCCTAATGAAAAACTGTTTTTT,CASSFFEGVSPNEKLFF
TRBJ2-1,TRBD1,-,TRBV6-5,TGTGCCAGCAGTTCCCCGGGACAGGGAAGGAATGAGCAGTTCTTC,CASSSPGQGRNEQFF
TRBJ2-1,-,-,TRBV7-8,TGTGCCAGCAGCTCCCAGGGGCTTGAGGGGCATGAGCAGTTCTTC,CASSSQGLEGHEQFF
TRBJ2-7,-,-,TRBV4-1,TGCGCCAGCAGCCAAGTGGGGGTGGGCGAGCAGTACTTC,CASSQVGVGEQYF
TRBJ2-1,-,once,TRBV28,TGTGCCAGCAGTCTACTGATAGGGGGAGTAAGCTACAATGAGCAGTTCTTC,CASSLLIGGVSYNEQFF
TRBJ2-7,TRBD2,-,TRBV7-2,TGTGCCAGCAGCTTGTCGGTGACTAGCGGCTACGAGCAGTACTTC,CASSLSVTSGYEQYF
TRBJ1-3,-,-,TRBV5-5,TGTGCCAGCAGTACGGGAAACACCATATATTTT,CASSTGNTIYF
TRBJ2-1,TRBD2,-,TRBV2,TGTGCCAGCAGTCCCGGGACTAGCGGGAAGGCTGAGCAGTTCTTC,CASSPGTSGKAEQFF
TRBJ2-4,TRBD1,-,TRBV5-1,TGCGCCAGCAGCCAGTCGACAGGGGTCAAAAACATTCAGTACTTC,CASSQSTGVKNIQYF
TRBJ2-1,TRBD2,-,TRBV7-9,TGTGCCAGCAGCTCTCTTGCTCTAGCGGGAGGAGGGGATGAGCAGTTCTTC,CASSSLALAGGGDEQFF
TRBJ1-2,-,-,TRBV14,TGTGCCAGCAGCCCACAGGGCCGCTTGGCCTATGGCTACACCTTC,CASSPQGRLAYGYTF
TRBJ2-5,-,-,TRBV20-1,TGCAGTGCTAGTAACGAGACCCAGTACTTC,CSASNETQYF
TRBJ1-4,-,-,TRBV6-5,TGTGCCAGCGGAAACCAGGCAGGAGCGGTAAAACTGTTTTTT,CASGNQAGAVKLFF
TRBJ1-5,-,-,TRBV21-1,TGTGCCAGCAGCAAAGTATGTCGACTCCCCTGGGTTCAGCCCCAGCATTTT,CASSKVCRLPWVQPQHF
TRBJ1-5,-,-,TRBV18,TGTGCCAGCTCAGAGGGGAGCAATCAGCCCCAGCATTTT,CASSEGSNQPQHF
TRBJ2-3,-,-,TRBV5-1,TGCGCCAGCAGCTTGGGACAGTCCACAGATACGCAGTATTTT,CASSLGQSTDTQYF
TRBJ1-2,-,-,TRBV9,TGTGCCAGCAGCGTAGCAAGATGGGAGGGCTACACCTTC,CASSVARWEGYTF
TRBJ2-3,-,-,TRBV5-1,TGCGCCAGCAGCTCCCAGCCTTCTAGCACAGATACGCAGTATTTT,CASSSQPSSTDTQYF
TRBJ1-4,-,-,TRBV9,TGTGCCAGCAGCCCACACAGCAATGAAAAACTGTTTTTT,CASSPHSNEKLFF
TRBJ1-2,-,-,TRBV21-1,TGTGCCAGCAGCAAAGGGAGGGCCTGGGGGAGCTATGGCTACACCTTC,CASSKGRAWGSYGYTF
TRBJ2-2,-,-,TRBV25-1,TGTGCCAGCAGCCGTGGGGGGGCGGCCGGGGAGCTGTTTTTT,CASSRGGAAGELFF
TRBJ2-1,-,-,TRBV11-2,TGTGCCAGCAGCGCCGGCGGTGCGTCCTACAATGAGCAGTTCTTC,CASSAGGASYNEQFF
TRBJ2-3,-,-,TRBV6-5,TGTGCCAGCAGTTACTTGGGTTCTGGCACAGATACGCAGTATTTT,CASSYLGSGTDTQYF
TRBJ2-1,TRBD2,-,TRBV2,TGTGCCAGCAGTGAGAGTCACTTAGCGGGGAACTACAATGAGCAGTTCTTC,CASSESHLAGNYNEQFF
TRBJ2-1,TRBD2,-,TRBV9,TGTGCCAGCAGCCAGGGACTAGCTGAGGGGAGTGAGCAGTTCTTC,CASSQGLAEGSEQFF
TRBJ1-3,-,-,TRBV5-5,TGTGCCAGCAGCTTGACAGGAGGGGACTCTGGAAACACCATATATTTT,CASSLTGGDSGNTIYF
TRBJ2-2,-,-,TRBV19,TGTGCCACGGAACAGGGTCACGGGGAGCTGTTTTTT,CATEQGHGELFF
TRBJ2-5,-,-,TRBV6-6,TGTGCCAGCAGTTACTCGATTACCCAGTACTTC,CASSYSITQYF